What follows describes a single T cell receptor (beta chain). CDR1 WSHSY and CDR2 SAAADI come from the germline V gene. The CDR3 is made up of 14 amino acids. Trimming pared 4 bases from V and 6 bases from J, leaving 13 bases between. This sample was taken from a study of blood T cell repertoires in COVID-19. Looking at the study overall: Sources were T cells, B-cell-depleted T cells, or PBMCs; the material itself was cDNA or gDNA.

In the authors' workflow: Nucleated cell number was recorded as an estimate derived from reference gene primer amplification. Produced via immunoSEQ multiplex PCR; TCRdb's table is partial and in-frame only. V and J calls and clone size are those listed in that table; D and trimming were worked out from the DNA. The sample contains about 180,000 clones, roughly 90% of which appear only once. The rearrangement links TRBV10-2 to TRBJ2-1; possible D gene TRBD2, 6 bases. This sequence was found in a woman in her fifties or sixties with acute or convalescent COVID-19. The sequenced sample was peripheral blood. The CDR3 DNA follows: TGCGCCAGCAGTGGTGGGACTGGGACCAATGAGCAGTTCTTC. The encoded protein is CASSGGTGTNEQFF.